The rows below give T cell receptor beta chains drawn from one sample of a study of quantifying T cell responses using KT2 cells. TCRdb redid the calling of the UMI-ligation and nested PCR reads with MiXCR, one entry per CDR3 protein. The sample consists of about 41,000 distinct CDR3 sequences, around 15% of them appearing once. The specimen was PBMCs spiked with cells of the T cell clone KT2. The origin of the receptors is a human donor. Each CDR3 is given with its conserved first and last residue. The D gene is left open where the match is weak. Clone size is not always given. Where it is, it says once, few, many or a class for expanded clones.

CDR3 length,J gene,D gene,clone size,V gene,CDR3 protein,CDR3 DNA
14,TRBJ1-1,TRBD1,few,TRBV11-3,CASSAGGLDTEAFF,TGTGCCAGCAGCGCAGGGGGTCTTGACACTGAAGCTTTCTTT
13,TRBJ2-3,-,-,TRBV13,CASSRKHTDTQYF,TGTGCCAGCAGCCGGAAACACACAGATACGCAGTATTTT
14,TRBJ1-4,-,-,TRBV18,CASSRGQLNEKLFF,TGTGCCAGCTCACGCGGACAGCTTAATGAAAAACTGTTTTTT
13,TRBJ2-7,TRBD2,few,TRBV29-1,CSASSGGAVEQYF,TGCAGCGCCTCTAGCGGGGGGGCGGTCGAGCAGTACTTC
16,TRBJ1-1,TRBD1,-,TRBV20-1,CSAREGQGARNTEAFF,TGCAGTGCTAGAGAGGGACAGGGGGCCCGAAACACTGAAGCTTTCTTT
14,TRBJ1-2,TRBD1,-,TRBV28,CASRETGGGYGYTF,TGTGCCAGCAGGGAGACAGGGGGCGGCTATGGCTACACCTTC
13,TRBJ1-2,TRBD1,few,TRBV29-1,CSVQGARSYGYTF,TGCAGCGTACAGGGGGCCCGCTCTTATGGCTACACCTTC
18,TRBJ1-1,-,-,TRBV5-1,CASSLEYNRAVMNTEAFF,TGCGCCAGCAGCTTGGAGTACAACAGGGCTGTTATGAACACTGAAGCTTTCTTT
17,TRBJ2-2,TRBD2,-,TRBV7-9,CASSYPRLAGEGGELFF,TGTGCCAGCAGCTACCCCCGACTAGCGGGAGAGGGCGGGGAGCTGTTTTTT
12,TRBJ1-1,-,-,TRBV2,CASNGFDTEAFF,TGTGCCAGCAATGGGTTTGACACTGAAGCTTTCTTT
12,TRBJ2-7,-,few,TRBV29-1,CSVEISQTEQYF,TGCAGCGTTGAAATTAGCCAAACTGAGCAGTACTTC